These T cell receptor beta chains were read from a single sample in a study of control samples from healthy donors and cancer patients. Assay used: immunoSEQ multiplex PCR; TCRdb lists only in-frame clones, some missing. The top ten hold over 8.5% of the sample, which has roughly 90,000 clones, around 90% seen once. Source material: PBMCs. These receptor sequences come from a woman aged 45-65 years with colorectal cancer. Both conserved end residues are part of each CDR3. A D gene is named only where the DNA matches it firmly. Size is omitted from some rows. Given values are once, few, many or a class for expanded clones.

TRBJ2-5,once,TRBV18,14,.,TGTGCCAGCTCACGCGACGGTCCACAAGAGACCCAGTACTTC,CASSRDGPQETQYF
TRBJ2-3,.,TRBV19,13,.,TGTGCCAGTAGTTTGGGGTTGGCAGATACGCAGTATTTT,CASSLGLADTQYF
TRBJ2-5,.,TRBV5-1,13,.,TGCGCCAGCAGCTTGGGGGCCAAAGAGACCCAGTACTTC,CASSLGAKETQYF
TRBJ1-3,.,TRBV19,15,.,TGTGCCAGTAGTCTGCCTAGGACGTCCGGAAACACCATATATTTT,CASSLPRTSGNTIYF
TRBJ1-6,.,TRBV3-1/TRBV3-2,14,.,TGTGCCAGCAGCCATGGACAGCTTAATTCACCCCTCCACTTT,CASSHGQLNSPLHF
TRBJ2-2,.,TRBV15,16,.,TGTGCCACCAGCAGGAGAACAGGGAAATCATCCGGGGAGCTGTTTTTT,CATSRRTGKSSGELFF
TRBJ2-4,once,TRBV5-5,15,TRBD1,TGTGCCAGCAGTTTCGGACAGGGGGGACAAAACATTCAGTACTTC,CASSFGQGGQNIQYF
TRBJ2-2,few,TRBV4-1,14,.,TGCGCCAGCAGCCAAGACCCGAACACCGGGGAGCTGTTTTTT,CASSQDPNTGELFF
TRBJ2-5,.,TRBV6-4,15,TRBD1,TGTGCCAGCAGTGGGGACAGGGAGCGCCAAGAGACCCAGTACTTC,CASSGDRERQETQYF
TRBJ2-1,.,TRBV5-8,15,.,TGTGCCAGCAGCTTGGTGGCTAGCCCAAACAATGAGCAGTTCTTC,CASSLVASPNNEQFF
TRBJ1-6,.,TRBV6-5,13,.,TGTGCCACCGCGCGTGGGGAAAATTCACCCCTCCACTTT,CATARGENSPLHF
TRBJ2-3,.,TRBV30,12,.,TGTGCCTGGAGCGTCTCGGGAGATACGCAGTATTTT,CAWSVSGDTQYF
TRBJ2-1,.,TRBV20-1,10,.,TGCAGTGCTAGTCACAATGAGCAGTTCTTC,CSASHNEQFF
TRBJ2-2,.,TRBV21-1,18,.,TGTGCCAGCAGCAAAACCCCGGTGATAGCCGGAGTAACCGGGGAGCTGTTTTTT,CASSKTPVIAGVTGELFF
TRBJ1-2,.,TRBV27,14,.,TGTGCCAGCTCCAAAGTCGACGGGAGCTATGGCTACACCTTC,CASSKVDGSYGYTF
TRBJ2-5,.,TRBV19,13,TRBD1,TGTGCCAGTAGACCACAGGGGCAAGAGACCCAGTACTTC,CASRPQGQETQYF
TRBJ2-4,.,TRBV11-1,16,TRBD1,TGTGCCAGCAGCCTAGGGGGTCGCGGCAGGGGGAACATTCAGTACTTC,CASSLGGRGRGNIQYF
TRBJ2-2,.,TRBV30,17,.,TGTGCCTGGAGCTCGAGAGGGGGGTCCCTTAACACCGGGGAGCTGTTTTTT,CAWSSRGGSLNTGELFF
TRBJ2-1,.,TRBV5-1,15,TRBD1,TGCGCCAGCAGCCCACCGGACAGGGCCTACAATGAGCAGTTCTTC,CASSPPDRAYNEQFF
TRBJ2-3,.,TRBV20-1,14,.,TGCAGTGCTAGTCCCTCACAAGGGGCAGATACGCAGTATTTT,CSASPSQGADTQYF
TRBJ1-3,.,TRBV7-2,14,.,TGTGCCAGCAGCTTAGGGGGCGAAAGAAACACCATATATTTT,CASSLGGERNTIYF
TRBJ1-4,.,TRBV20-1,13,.,TGCAGTGCTAGTAGCCTTGCTGGAAGGGAGCAGTTTTTT,CSASSLAGREQFF
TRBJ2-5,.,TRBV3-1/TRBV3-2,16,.,TGTGCCAGCAGCCTTCTGTCGGGCCAATATGGGGAGACCCAGTACTTC,CASSLLSGQYGETQYF
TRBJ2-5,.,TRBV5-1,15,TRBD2,TGCGCCAGCAGCTTGGGGGACTACTACCAAGAGACCCAGTACTTC,CASSLGDYYQETQYF
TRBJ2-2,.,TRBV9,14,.,TGTGCCAGTAGTCAGTCAGGGAACACCGGGGAGCTGTTTTTT,CASSQSGNTGELFF
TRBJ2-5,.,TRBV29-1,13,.,TGCAGCGTTACAATCAGGGCTGCGGAGACCCAGTACTTC,CSVTIRAAETQYF
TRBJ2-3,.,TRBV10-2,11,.,TGCGCCAGCAGTGGGGCAGATACGCAGTATTTT,CASSGADTQYF
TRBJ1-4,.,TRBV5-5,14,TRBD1,TGTGCCAGCAGCAGGGGACAGGGAGGAGAAAAACTGTTTTTT,CASSRGQGGEKLFF
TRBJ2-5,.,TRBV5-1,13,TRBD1,TGCGCCAGCAGCAGGGGGCTCGAAGAGACCCAGTACTTC,CASSRGLEETQYF
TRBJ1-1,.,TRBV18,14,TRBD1,TGTGCCAGCTCACCGGGGACAGGGAACACTGAAGCTTTCTTT,CASSPGTGNTEAFF
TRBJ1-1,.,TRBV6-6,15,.,TGTGCCAGCAGTTACCCCGGGACGGAGGGGACTGAAGCTTTCTTT,CASSYPGTEGTEAFF